The rows below give T cell receptor beta chains drawn from one sample of a study of blood T cells in healthy people across ages. MiXCR was run by TCRdb on the 5' RACE reads, yielding one entry per CDR3 protein. The profile shows more than 450,000 distinct CDR3 sequences, about 25% of them singletons. The same data also went into a second study, on T cells of mothers and their children.

The sequenced sample was blood. The receptors come from a boy between 2 and 10 years old in good health. CDR3s include the opening cysteine and the closing phenylalanine or tryptophan. Fields, in order: V gene, clone size, J gene, CDR3 protein. The size of a clone is reported for some rows only, either as once, few or many, or as a class for expanded clones.

TRBV12-3/TRBV12-4	few	TRBJ1-1	CASSLVAGSYTEAFF
TRBV7-9	few	TRBJ1-2	CASRKGGRGNYGYTF
TRBV6-5	many	TRBJ1-5	CASSIRTGSEPQHF
TRBV6-2/TRBV6-3	-	TRBJ2-3	CASSYYNRRDTQYF
TRBV5-1	-	TRBJ2-5	CASSLAIDRAQETQYF
TRBV7-2	-	TRBJ2-7	CASSLAASGGSYEQYF
TRBV6-6	once	TRBJ2-3	CASSYLLAGGADTQYF
TRBV10-3	-	TRBJ2-5	CAISQRTSGRAGGETQYF
TRBV25-1	-	TRBJ2-3	CASSKQGRGRTDTQYF
TRBV15	-	TRBJ2-2	CATSRASGAGELFF
TRBV5-1	-	TRBJ1-5	CASSLGPSGNQPQHF
TRBV5-5	-	TRBJ2-2	CATSGGTSSTGELFF
TRBV14	-	-	CASSLVGPYEQYF
TRBV24-1	-	TRBJ1-5	CATSECGRFNQPQHF
TRBV9	-	TRBJ2-5	CASSVASQGAVETQYF
TRBV11-2	-	TRBJ1-1	CASSSWTGSEAFF
TRBV3-1	-	TRBJ2-3	CASSQFTSDTQYF
TRBV11-3	-	TRBJ2-1	CASSPKPGSGGYNEQFF
TRBV5-1	-	TRBJ2-7	CASSLFSGSGHEQYF
TRBV4-3	few	-	CASSQEGTEPNEQFF
TRBV7-2	-	TRBJ2-6	CASSFRTSPGANVLTF
TRBV5-1	-	TRBJ2-7	CASSASIGTAGLAYEQYF
TRBV20-1	few	TRBJ2-3	CSARASGPTDTQYF
TRBV3-1	few	TRBJ2-7	CASSQEGLGYEQYF
TRBV20-1	-	TRBJ1-3	CSAKTGPGNTIYF
TRBV5-1	many	TRBJ2-1	CASAGTSWDNEQFF
TRBV12-3/TRBV12-4	-	TRBJ2-5	CASSSGGGRKETQYF
TRBV29-1	few	TRBJ2-2	CSVEWQNTGELFF
TRBV6-5	-	TRBJ1-6	CASSFLGGSPNSPLHF
TRBV7-2	many	TRBJ1-4	CASSSLGEKLFF
TRBV19	few	TRBJ2-1	CAGSIGASPRYNEQFF
TRBV10-3	-	TRBJ2-1	CAASFGTSDLFFYNEQFF
TRBV4-3	-	TRBJ2-3	CASSQERSPVGSDTQYF
TRBV28	few	TRBJ2-5	CASSLQLGKETQYF
TRBV20-1	-	TRBJ2-3	CSASWGDTQYF
TRBV25-1	-	TRBJ1-2	CASSESPAGQAPLYGYTF
TRBV20-1	few	TRBJ1-3	CSAGGRTSSGNTIYF
TRBV13	-	TRBJ2-3	CASSLAGPDMQYF
TRBV6-2/TRBV6-3	-	TRBJ1-1	CASSPGVKALWSTEAFF
TRBV6-5	-	-	CASSYGSGRYNEQFF
TRBV7-6	few	TRBJ2-7	CASSPTLAYEQHF
TRBV12-3/TRBV12-4	-	TRBJ2-5	CASSDSRRGSQETQYF
TRBV20-1	once	TRBJ1-2	CSASPSAEAGYGYTF
TRBV12-3/TRBV12-4	-	-	CASSLVSSIPSYEQYF
TRBV12-3/TRBV12-4	few	TRBJ2-2	CASSSGGQQGYTGELFF
TRBV20-1	-	TRBJ2-3	CSGGYEGDTRYF
TRBV4-3	few	TRBJ1-6	CASSQQGGSSPLHF
TRBV20-1	-	TRBJ2-7	CSARDSRVHEQYF
TRBV12-3/TRBV12-4	-	TRBJ2-7	CASSPSSSGYEQYF
TRBV12-3/TRBV12-4	-	TRBJ2-1	CASSVSGRSYNEQFF
TRBV29-1	-	TRBJ2-1	CSVEWRDNEQFF
TRBV29-1	few	TRBJ2-5	CSVGGGGRWQETQYF
TRBV6-6	-	TRBJ2-1	CASNGLAGAYNEQFF
TRBV6-1	-	TRBJ2-5	CASSEARAVQETQYF
TRBV20-1	-	-	CSALDIGSYEQYF
TRBV7-2	-	TRBJ2-3	CASSLGYLASTDTQYF